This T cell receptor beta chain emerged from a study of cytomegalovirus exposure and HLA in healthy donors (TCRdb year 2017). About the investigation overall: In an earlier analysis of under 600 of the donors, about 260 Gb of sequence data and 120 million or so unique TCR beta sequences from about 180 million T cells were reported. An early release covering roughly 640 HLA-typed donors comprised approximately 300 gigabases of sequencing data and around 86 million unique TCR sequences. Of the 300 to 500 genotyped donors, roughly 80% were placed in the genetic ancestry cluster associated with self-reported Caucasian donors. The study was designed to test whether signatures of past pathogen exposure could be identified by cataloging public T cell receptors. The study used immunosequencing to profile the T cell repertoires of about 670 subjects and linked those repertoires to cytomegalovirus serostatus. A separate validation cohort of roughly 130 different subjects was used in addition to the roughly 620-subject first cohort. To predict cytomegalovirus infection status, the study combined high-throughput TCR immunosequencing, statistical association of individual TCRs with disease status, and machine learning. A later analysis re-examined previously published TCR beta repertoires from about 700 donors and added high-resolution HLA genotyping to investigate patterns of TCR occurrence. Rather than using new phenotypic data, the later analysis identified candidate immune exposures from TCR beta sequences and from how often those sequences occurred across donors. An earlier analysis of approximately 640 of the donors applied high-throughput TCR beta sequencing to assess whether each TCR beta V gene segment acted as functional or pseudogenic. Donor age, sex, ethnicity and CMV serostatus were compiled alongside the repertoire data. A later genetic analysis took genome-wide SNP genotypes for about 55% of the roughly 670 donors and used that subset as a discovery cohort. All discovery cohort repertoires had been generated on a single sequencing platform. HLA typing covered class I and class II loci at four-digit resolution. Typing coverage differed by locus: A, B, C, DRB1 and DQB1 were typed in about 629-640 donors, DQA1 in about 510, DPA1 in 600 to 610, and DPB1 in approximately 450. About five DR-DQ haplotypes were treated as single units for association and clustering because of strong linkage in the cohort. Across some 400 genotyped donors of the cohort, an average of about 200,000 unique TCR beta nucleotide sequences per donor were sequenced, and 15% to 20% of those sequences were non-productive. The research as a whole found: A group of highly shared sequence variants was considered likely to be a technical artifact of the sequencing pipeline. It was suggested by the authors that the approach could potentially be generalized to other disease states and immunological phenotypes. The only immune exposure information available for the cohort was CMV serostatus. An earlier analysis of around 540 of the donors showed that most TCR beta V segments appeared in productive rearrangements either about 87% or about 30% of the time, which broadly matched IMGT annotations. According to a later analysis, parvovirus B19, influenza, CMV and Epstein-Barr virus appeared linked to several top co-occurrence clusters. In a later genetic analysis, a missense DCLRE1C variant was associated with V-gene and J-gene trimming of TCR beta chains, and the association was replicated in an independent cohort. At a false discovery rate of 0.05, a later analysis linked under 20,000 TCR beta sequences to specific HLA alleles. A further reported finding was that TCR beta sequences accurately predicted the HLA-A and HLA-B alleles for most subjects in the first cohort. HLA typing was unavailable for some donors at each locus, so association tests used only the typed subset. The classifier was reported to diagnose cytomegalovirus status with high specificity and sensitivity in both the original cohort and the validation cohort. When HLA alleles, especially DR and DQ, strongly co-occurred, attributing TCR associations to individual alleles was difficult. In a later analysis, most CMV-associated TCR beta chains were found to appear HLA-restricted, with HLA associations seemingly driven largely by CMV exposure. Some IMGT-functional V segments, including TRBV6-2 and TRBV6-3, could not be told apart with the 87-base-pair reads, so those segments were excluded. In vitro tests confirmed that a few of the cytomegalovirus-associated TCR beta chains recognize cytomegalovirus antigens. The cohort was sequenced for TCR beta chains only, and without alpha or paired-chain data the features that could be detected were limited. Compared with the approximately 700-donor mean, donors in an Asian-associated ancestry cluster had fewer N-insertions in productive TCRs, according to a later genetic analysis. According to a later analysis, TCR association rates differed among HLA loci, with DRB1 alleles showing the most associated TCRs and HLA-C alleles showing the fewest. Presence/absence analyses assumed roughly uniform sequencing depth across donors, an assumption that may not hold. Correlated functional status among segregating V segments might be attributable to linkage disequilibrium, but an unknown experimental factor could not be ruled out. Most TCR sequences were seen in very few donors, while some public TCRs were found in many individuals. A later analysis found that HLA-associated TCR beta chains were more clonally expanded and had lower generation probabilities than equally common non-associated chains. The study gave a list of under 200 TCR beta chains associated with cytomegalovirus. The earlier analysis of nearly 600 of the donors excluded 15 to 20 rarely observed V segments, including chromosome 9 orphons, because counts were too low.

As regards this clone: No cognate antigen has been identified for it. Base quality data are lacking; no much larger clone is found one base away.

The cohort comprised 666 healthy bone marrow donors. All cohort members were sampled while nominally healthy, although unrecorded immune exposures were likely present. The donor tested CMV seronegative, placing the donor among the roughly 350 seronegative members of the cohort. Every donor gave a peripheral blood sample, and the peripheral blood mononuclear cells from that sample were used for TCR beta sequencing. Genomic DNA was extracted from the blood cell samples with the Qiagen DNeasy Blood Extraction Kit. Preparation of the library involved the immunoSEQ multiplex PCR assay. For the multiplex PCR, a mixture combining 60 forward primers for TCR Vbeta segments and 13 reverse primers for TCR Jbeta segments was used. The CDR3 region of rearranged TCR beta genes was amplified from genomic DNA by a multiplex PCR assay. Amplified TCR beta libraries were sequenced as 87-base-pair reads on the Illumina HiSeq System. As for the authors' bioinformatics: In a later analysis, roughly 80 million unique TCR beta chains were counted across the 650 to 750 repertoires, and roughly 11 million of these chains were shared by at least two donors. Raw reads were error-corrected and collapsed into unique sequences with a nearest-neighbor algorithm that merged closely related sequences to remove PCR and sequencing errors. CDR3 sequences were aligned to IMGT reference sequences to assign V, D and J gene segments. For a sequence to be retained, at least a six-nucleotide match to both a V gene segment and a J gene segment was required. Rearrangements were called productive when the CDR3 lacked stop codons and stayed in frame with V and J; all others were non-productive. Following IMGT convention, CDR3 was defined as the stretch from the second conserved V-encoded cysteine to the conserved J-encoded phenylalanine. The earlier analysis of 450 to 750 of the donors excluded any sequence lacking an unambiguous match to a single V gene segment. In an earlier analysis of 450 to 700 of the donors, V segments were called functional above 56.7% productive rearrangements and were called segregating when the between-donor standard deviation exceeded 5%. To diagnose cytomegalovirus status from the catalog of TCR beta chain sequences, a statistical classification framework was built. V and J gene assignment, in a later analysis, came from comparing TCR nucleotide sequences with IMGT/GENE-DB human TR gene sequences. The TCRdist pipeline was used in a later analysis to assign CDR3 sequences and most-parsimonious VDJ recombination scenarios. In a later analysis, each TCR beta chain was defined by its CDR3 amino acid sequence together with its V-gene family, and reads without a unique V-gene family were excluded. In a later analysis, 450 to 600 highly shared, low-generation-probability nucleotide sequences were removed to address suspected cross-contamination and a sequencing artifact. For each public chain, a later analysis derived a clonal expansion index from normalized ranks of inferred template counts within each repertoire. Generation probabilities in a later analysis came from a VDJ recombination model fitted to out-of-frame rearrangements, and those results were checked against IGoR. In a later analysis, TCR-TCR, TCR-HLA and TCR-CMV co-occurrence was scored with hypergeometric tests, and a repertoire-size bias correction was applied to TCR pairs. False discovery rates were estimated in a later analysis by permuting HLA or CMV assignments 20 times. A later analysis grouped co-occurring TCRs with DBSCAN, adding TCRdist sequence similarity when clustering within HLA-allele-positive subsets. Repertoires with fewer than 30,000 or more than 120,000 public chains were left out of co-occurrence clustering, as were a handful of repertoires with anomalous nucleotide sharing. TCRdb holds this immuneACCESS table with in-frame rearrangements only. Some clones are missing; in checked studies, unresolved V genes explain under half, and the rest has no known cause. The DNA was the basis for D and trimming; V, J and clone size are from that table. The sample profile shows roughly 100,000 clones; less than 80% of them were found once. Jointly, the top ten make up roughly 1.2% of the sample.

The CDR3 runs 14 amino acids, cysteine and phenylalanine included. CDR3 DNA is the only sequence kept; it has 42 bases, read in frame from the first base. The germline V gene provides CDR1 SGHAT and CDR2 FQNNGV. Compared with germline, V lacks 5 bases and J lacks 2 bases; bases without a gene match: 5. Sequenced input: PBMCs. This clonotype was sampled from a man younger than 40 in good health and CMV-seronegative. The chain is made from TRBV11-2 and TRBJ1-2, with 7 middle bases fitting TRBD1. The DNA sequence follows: TGTGCCAGCAGCCGTCGGACAGGAAACTATGGCTACACCTTC. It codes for CASSRRTGNYGYTF.